This passage covers 16 T cell receptor beta chains from one sample sequenced in a study of Ad26.COV2.S vaccination and SARS-CoV-2 variants. Documented treatment: approximately 18 received Ad26.COV2.S at low or high dose, single or two shots; several received placebo; per-sample allocation not given. Sampling was done on day 63 after the first vaccine or placebo injection. Assay used: immunoSEQ multiplex PCR; TCRdb lists only in-frame clones, some missing. The sample records about 220,000 clones, around 89% being singletons. Sample: peripheral blood, taken in a trial of Ad26.COV2.S vaccine versus placebo. Receptor source: a person between 18 and 60 years old who received the Ad26.COV2.S COVID-19 vaccine or a placebo.

CDR3 nucleotide sequence: TGCGCCAGCAGCCACGCCGGGGACCGCTCGGTAGATACGCAGTATTTT. Protein: CASSHAGDRSVDTQYF. The chain joins TRBV4-1 to TRBJ2-3; D is tentatively TRBD1 or TRBD2 (5 bases each). This CDR3 is built from 16 residues. CDR1 is MGHRA, CDR2 YSYEKL, per germline. V was cut by 3 bases and J by 5 bases, with 18 bases left in between.

V usage is TRBV14 and J usage is TRBJ1-2, with D possibly being TRBD1 (5 bases). Germline V CDR1 and CDR2: SGHDN, FVKESK. The ends were cut back, 2 bases at V and 5 bases at J, with 9 bases in the middle. The CDR3 has 13 residues. The CDR3 is CASSQRGSYGYTF. The CDR3 coding sequence is TGTGCCAGCAGCCAACGGGGGTCTTATGGCTACACCTTC.

The rearrangement joins TRBV5-6 to TRBJ1-2; maybe TRBD1 (5 bases). The CDR3 loop spans 14 amino acids. The V end lost 5 bases, the J end lost 6 bases, and 17 bases lay between the germline ends. The germline gives CDR1 SGHDT, CDR2 YYEEEE. The CDR3 DNA is TGTGCCAGCAGGTCGGGGGGGAGCGTTCATGGCTACACCTTC. It specifies CASRSGGSVHGYTF.

The CDR3, as DNA: TGTGCCAGCAGGGGAAGACAGGGGTCATACGAGCAGTACTTC. It translates to CASRGRQGSYEQYF. This chain uses TRBV6-5 with TRBJ2-7; 8 bases line up with TRBD1. The germline V gene has CDR1 MNHEY and CDR2 SVGAGI. CDR3 length equals 14 residues. V lost 6 bases and J lost 4; bases outside the gene matches: 8.

This sequence joins TRBV29-1 and TRBJ2-7; tentative D call: TRBD2 (6 bases). CDR3 length equals 13 residues. Deletions cut 7 bases from V and 3 bases from J, with 16 bases between. The germline V gene has CDR1 SQVTM and CDR2 ANQGSEA. The CDR3 region is CSALGGSRYEQYF. DNA of the CDR3: TGCAGCGCCCTGGGGGGTAGTCGCTACGAGCAGTACTTC.

The genes are TRBV28 and TRBJ1-2, with 8 bases identical to TRBD1. V lost 5 bases and J lost 6; bases outside the gene matches: 14. There are 16 residues in the CDR3. The germline CDR1 and CDR2 sequences are MDHEN and SYDVKM. This CDR3 reads CASSLLDSGQDDGYTF. For the CDR3, the DNA is TGTGCCAGCAGTCTTCTCGACTCGGGACAGGATGATGGCTACACCTTC.

The rearrangement joins TRBV5-6 to TRBJ1-1; 9 bases align to TRBD1. CDR1 and CDR2 from the germline V gene are SGHDT and YYEEEE. J was trimmed by 7 bases and V by 2 bases; bases with no gene match: 9. This CDR3 is built from 15 residues. CDR3 region: CASSLKGQGVNEAFF. The CDR3 region has the DNA TGTGCCAGCAGCTTAAAGGGACAGGGAGTTAATGAAGCTTTCTTT.

CDR3 region: CASSPVASNTGELFF. The CDR3, as DNA: TGTGCCAGCTCACCAGTCGCCTCGAACACCGGGGAGCTGTTTTTT. The rearrangement joins TRBV18 to TRBJ2-2, with unresolved D. Deletions cut 2 bases from V and 0 bases from J, with 7 bases between. This CDR3 comprises 15 residues. In germline, CDR1 is KGHSH, CDR2 LQKENI.

This clone was seen only a few times. The chain uses TRBV30 and TRBJ1-2, with TRBD1 identical over 7 bases. Trimming cost V 0 bases and J 4 bases; bases outside gene matches: 5. Per germline, CDR1 GTSNPN and CDR2 SVGIG (reference sequence). The CDR3 has 14 residues. The DNA for the CDR3 is TGTGCCTGGAGTGTCGCGGCAGGGGGCTATGGCTACACCTTC. Its translation: CAWSVAAGGYGYTF.

The chain couples TRBV27 to TRBJ1-2; D remains unclear. CDR3 length: 11 residues. The V and J ends lost 5 bases and 8 bases respectively, with 9 bases between them. Germline CDR1 and CDR2: MNHEY and SMNVEV (reference sequence). The CDR3 region has the DNA TGTGCCAGCAGTCCTCTCGGGGGCTACACCTTC. It translates to CASSPLGGYTF.

The rearrangement joins TRBV6-1 to TRBJ2-3; 9 bases are shared with TRBD2. Germline CDR1 and CDR2: MNHNS and SASEGT. This CDR3 region has 16 residues. J lost 0 bases, V lost 4 bases, and 5 bases had no gene match. The CDR3 reads CASSAFSGSSTDTQYF. CDR3 DNA: TGTGCCAGCAGTGCATTTAGCGGGAGTAGCACAGATACGCAGTATTTT.

The chain employs TRBV4-3 and TRBJ2-1, with TRBD2 matching over 7 bases. Germline CDR1 LGHNA, CDR2 YSLEER. The CDR3 contains 17 residues. V lost 0 bases, J lost 2 bases, and 7 bases stayed unmatched. The CDR3 loop reads CASSQDGPGGTYNEQFF. CDR3 nucleotides: TGCGCCAGCAGCCAAGATGGACCGGGAGGAACCTACAATGAGCAGTTCTTC.

This sequence joins TRBV13 and TRBJ2-5, with no clear D. Trimming shortened V by 0 bases and J by 2 bases, and 16 bases separated the two germline ends. The germline gives CDR1 PRHDT, CDR2 FYEKMQ (reference sequence). This CDR3 has 17 residues. The CDR3 DNA is TGTGCCAGCAGCTTAGGGCGACCGGGCCGGCTACAAGAGACCCAGTACTTC. This gives the protein CASSLGRPGRLQETQYF.

This chain connects TRBV18 to TRBJ1-1, with D tentatively TRBD1 (6 bases). Germline-derived CDR1 and CDR2 are KGHSH and LQKENI. This CDR3 contains 15 residues. V lost 3 bases and J 0 bases, leaving 11 bases between the germline ends. CDR3 sequence (DNA): TGTGCCAGCTCACCGGTGGGACACCTGAACACTGAAGCTTTCTTT. Protein sequence: CASSPVGHLNTEAFF.

The rearrangement joins TRBV27 to TRBJ2-3, with D possibly being TRBD2 (7 bases). This CDR3 has 19 amino acids. The V gene's germline CDR1 is MNHEY and CDR2 SMNVEV (reference sequence). V gave up 6 bases and J gave up 6 bases, with 31 bases separating them. The CDR3 here is CASSRGPGPSGTPVDTQYF. The CDR3 DNA sequence: TGTGCCAGCAGCCGGGGGCCGGGGCCGAGCGGGACCCCAGTGGATACGCAGTATTTT.

The chain is built from TRBV3-1 (or the pseudogene TRBV3-2) and TRBJ2-1; 8 nucleotides agree with TRBD1. Trimming took 4 bases from V and 8 from J; bases not matched to a gene: 4. Germline values: CDR1 LGHDT, CDR2 YNNKEL (reference sequence). The CDR3 consists of 13 residues. CDR3 amino acids: CASSLQGADEQFF. The CDR3, as DNA: TGTGCCAGCAGCCTGCAGGGGGCGGATGAGCAGTTCTTC.